The 18 T cell receptor beta chains presented below share a single source sample, sequenced in a study of OX40 agonist ivuxolimab in advanced cancers. Clones were read by immunoSEQ multiplex PCR, and TCRdb kept only the in-frame ones, dropping some. The sample has around 100,000 clones, 80% to 95% seen once. The starting material was CD4+ or CD8+ T cells sorted from blood, obtained in a trial of the OX40 agonist ivuxolimab. These TCRs come from an adult with an advanced solid tumor such as melanoma, head and neck, liver or kidney cancer.

V and J are TRBV7-2 and TRBJ1-5; a possible D gene is TRBD1 (5 bases). CDR1 is SGHTA and CDR2 is FQGNSA in the germline V gene. V was pared by 1 base and J by 0 bases, with 10 bases between. This CDR3 is built from 16 residues. CDR3 amino acids: CASSLGGRASNQPQHF. CDR3 coding DNA: TGTGCCAGCAGCTTAGGGGGCAGGGCTAGCAATCAGCCCCAGCATTTT.

CDR3 amino acids: CASITSGRIHEQFF. The CDR3 nucleotides read TGTGCCAGTATAACGAGCGGGAGGATCCATGAGCAGTTCTTC. The chain recombines TRBV19 with TRBJ2-1; 9 nucleotides match TRBD2. The trim removed 7 bases at V and 8 bases at J, leaving 9 bases unmatched. The CDR3 is 14 amino acids. In germline, CDR1 is LNHDA, CDR2 SQIVND (reference sequence). Combining the CDR3 with reference TRBV19 and TRBJ2-1 gives the whole variable domain DGGITQSPKYLFRKEGQNVTLSCEQNLNHDAMYWYRQDPGQGLRLIYYSQIVNDFQKGDIAEGYSVSREKKESFPLTVTSAQKNPTAFYLCASITSGRIHEQFFGPGTRLTVL.

V gene TRBV19 combines with J gene TRBJ1-5; D is ambiguous. Germline CDR1 is LNHDA and CDR2 is SQIVND (reference sequence). The CDR3 is made up of 13 amino acids. The V gene lost 3 bases and the J gene lost 8 bases, with 11 bases spanning the gap. CDR3 amino acids: CASSISRWEPQHF. In nucleotides, the CDR3 is TGTGCCAGTAGTATTAGCAGGTGGGAGCCCCAGCATTTT.

The genes are TRBV7-2 and TRBJ2-7; no reliable D call. The CDR3 is 12 amino acids. Deletions cut 3 bases from V and 2 bases from J, with 5 bases between. Per germline, CDR1 SGHTA and CDR2 FQGNSA. CDR3 in amino acids: CASSLSPYEQYF. The CDR3 DNA reads as TGTGCCAGCAGCTTGTCACCCTACGAGCAGTACTTC.

The chain links TRBV5-1 to TRBJ1-1; D is unresolved. Between the trimmed V and J ends, which lost 2 bases and 3 bases, there was a span of 8 bases. Germline V lookup: CDR1 SGHRS, CDR2 YFSETQ. The CDR3 is 13 amino acids. CDR3 DNA: TGCGCCAGCAGCTTTGTTGACTACACTGAAGCTTTCTTT. As protein: CASSFVDYTEAFF.

The gene calls are TRBV11-1 and TRBJ2-5; TRBD2 matches at 10 bases. V shed 4 bases and J 5 bases; nucleotides not matched to a gene: 7. The CDR3 is 15 amino acids. Germline V gene data show CDR1 as SGHAT and CDR2 as FQDESV (reference sequence). CDR3 nucleotide sequence: TGTGCCAGCAGCTCGAGGACTAGCGGAGAGGAGACCCAGTACTTC. Protein: CASSSRTSGEETQYF. Using reference TRBV11-1 and TRBJ2-5 for the parts outside the CDR3, the full variable domain is EAEVAQSPRYKITEKSQAVAFWCDPISGHATLYWYRQILGQGPELLVQFQDESVVDDSQLPKDRFSAERLKGVDSTLKIQPAELGDSAMYLCASSSRTSGEETQYFGPGTRLLVL.

This clone was seen once. The chain joins TRBV7-8 to TRBJ2-7; the match to TRBD2 covers 11 bases. The trim removed 5 bases at V and 3 bases at J, leaving 9 bases unmatched. Germline V lookup: CDR1 SGHVS, CDR2 FQNEAQ. The CDR3 is made up of 16 amino acids. CDR3 nucleotides: TGTGCCAGCAGCCCCTGGGGACTAGCGGATAACTACGAGCAGTACTTC. Translated, it gives CASSPWGLADNYEQYF.

This clone has just one count. The chain recombines TRBV5-4 with TRBJ1-1; 7 bases line up with TRBD1. Losses at the gene ends were 3 bases for V and 10 bases for J; bases not matched to a gene: 9. CDR3 length equals 13 residues. Germline CDR1 reads SGHNT; CDR2 reads YYREEE (reference sequence). The CDR3 DNA is TGTGCCAGCAGCTCGGGACAGAATGTTGTAGCTTTCTTT. Its translation: CASSSGQNVVAFF.

V and J are TRBV28 and TRBJ2-7; the D gene is possibly TRBD1 (6 bases). CDR3 length equals 13 residues. Germline V gene sequence: CDR1 MDHEN, CDR2 SYDVKM. The V gene lost 6 bases and the J gene lost 3 bases, with 12 bases spanning the gap. CDR3 in amino acids: CASSVGGIYEQYF. The DNA of the CDR3 is TGTGCCAGCAGCGTAGGGGGTATCTACGAGCAGTACTTC.

The V and J genes are TRBV6-1 and TRBJ2-2, with 10 bases matching TRBD2. Germline trimming cut 6 bases from V and 5 bases from J; bases unmatched to any gene: 9. CDR1 is MNHNS, CDR2 SASEGT, per germline. The CDR3 consists of 16 residues. The CDR3 protein is CASRERASGSTGELFF. The CDR3 bases are TGTGCCAGCAGGGAAAGGGCTAGCGGGAGTACCGGGGAGCTGTTTTTT.

V and J are TRBV4-2 and TRBJ2-2, with D unresolved. The CDR3 has 14 residues. CDR1 and CDR2 from the germline V gene are LGHNA and YNFKEQ. The germline V and J ends were trimmed by 1 base and 3 bases, with 6 bases remaining between them. The CDR3 nucleotides read TGTGCCAGCAGCCAAGCAATGGACACCGGGGAGCTGTTTTTT. Translation gives CASSQAMDTGELFF.

The V and J genes are TRBV4-3 and TRBJ2-7; 10 bases line up with TRBD1. Germline lookup yields CDR1 LGHNA and CDR2 YSLEER. This CDR3 region has 16 residues. The V and J ends lost 1 base and 1 base, in that order; junction bases with no gene match: 4. CDR3 nucleotides: TGCGCCAGCAGCCAAGGGGGACAGGGGTCGTCCTACGAGCAGTACTTC. As protein: CASSQGGQGSSYEQYF.

This chain links TRBV27 with TRBJ1-1, with 10 bases lining up with TRBD1. CDR3 length: 15 residues. Germline V gene lookup returns CDR1 MNHEY and CDR2 SMNVEV (reference sequence). J was trimmed by 7 bases and V by 2 bases; bases with no gene match: 7. CDR3 DNA: TGTGCCAGCAGTTTAATATCGACAGGGGGCCATGAAGCTTTCTTT. This encodes CASSLISTGGHEAFF.

The J gene is TRBJ2-7, the V gene TRBV5-1; no clear D gene. Germline V lookup: CDR1 SGHRS, CDR2 YFSETQ. The CDR3 has 14 amino acids. V was shortened by 4 bases and J by 3 bases, with 14 bases between the two germline ends. This CDR3 is CASSHTGGNYEQYF. Here the CDR3 DNA reads TGCGCCAGCAGCCATACGGGCGGTAACTACGAGCAGTACTTC.

The chain is built from TRBV18 and TRBJ1-5; the match to TRBD1 covers 7 bases. In germline, CDR1 is KGHSH, CDR2 LQKENI. J gave up 1 base and V 6 bases, and 3 bases lay outside the gene matches. The CDR3 extends over 14 amino acids. The CDR3: CASSMTGSNQPQHF. The CDR3 DNA is TGTGCCAGCTCCATGACAGGGAGCAATCAGCCCCAGCATTTT.

V is TRBV6-1 and J is TRBJ2-7; possible D gene TRBD2, 5 bases. This CDR3 comprises 13 residues. Germline CDR1 reads MNHNS; CDR2 reads SASEGT. V was trimmed by 6 bases and J by 5 bases, leaving 14 bases between them. The CDR3 DNA reads TGTGCCAGCAGACGGGGTGCCCTGGACGAGCAGTACTTC. Its protein is CASRRGALDEQYF.

The rearrangement joins TRBV4-2 to TRBJ2-1; TRBD2 is a possible D gene (6 bases). V dropped 0 bases and J dropped 4 bases, with 10 bases sitting between them. This CDR3 contains 15 residues. Germline V CDR1 and CDR2: LGHNA, YNFKEQ. The CDR3 loop reads CASSQDAGRYNEQFF. In nucleotides, the CDR3 is TGTGCCAGCAGCCAAGATGCGGGACGGTACAATGAGCAGTTCTTC.

This chain uses TRBV11-3 with TRBJ2-3, with D possibly TRBD2 on 7 matching bases. Germline CDR1 and CDR2: SGHNT and YENEEA. The CDR3 is made up of 17 amino acids. V lost 1 base, J lost 3 bases, and 17 bases lay in between. CDR3 region: CASSLAGGPGRTDTQYF. CDR3 in DNA: TGTGCCAGCAGCTTAGCCGGGGGGCCGGGGAGGACAGATACGCAGTATTTT.